A single sample is the source of the 32 T cell receptor beta chains below, sequenced in a study of control samples from healthy donors and cancer patients (TCRdb year 2020). Library preparation used the immunoSEQ multiplex PCR assay. Held by TCRdb, this immuneACCESS table contains in-frame sequences only and omits some clones. Under half of the omission traces to an unresolved V gene where checked; the cause of the rest is unknown. A total of over 150,000 clones appear in this sample, around 94% of them only once. In total, the top ten clones hold 12% to 15% of the sample. Input material: PBMCs. These receptors all stem from a man between 60 and 75 years old with colorectal cancer.

Worth noting for this clone: In the same sample, other DNA sequences code for this CDR3. This chain connects TRBV27 to TRBJ1-2, with 7 bases fitting TRBD1. CDR1 and CDR2 from the germline V gene are MNHEY and SMNVEV (reference sequence). After removal of 3 bases from V and 8 bases from J, the junction contained 6 bases not matched to a gene. CDR3 length: 13 residues. The CDR3 spells CASSFGQGGGYTF. CDR3 nucleotide sequence: TGTGCCAGCAGTTTTGGGCAGGGGGGAGGCTACACCTTC.

The chain uses TRBV19 and TRBJ1-4, with D maybe TRBD1 (5 bases). Germline CDR1 LNHDA, CDR2 SQIVND (reference sequence). V lost 3 bases and J lost 8, with 16 bases in between. CDR3 size: 15 residues. The CDR3 spells CASSMPPGGGEKLFF. The CDR3 bases are TGTGCCAGTAGTATGCCGCCGGGGGGAGGAGAAAAACTGTTTTTT.

The V and J genes are TRBV6-2 or TRBV6-3 and TRBJ2-3; D is unresolved. Deletions cut 6 bases from V and 1 base from J, with 5 bases between. The CDR3 has 12 amino acids. Germline assignment: CDR1 MNHEY and CDR2 SVGEGT. This chain's CDR3 is CASSHGTDTQYF. The CDR3 DNA follows: TGTGCCAGCAGCCACGGCACAGATACGCAGTATTTT.

The J gene is TRBJ2-1, the V gene TRBV3-1 (or the pseudogene TRBV3-2), with 10 bases identical to TRBD2. V trimming: 0 bases; J trimming: 6 bases; junction bases outside the gene matches: 5. The CDR3 runs to 16 residues. CDR1 is LGHDT and CDR2 is YNNKEL in the germline V gene (reference sequence). CDR3 sequence reads: CASSQDLRLAGNEQFF. For the CDR3, the DNA is TGTGCCAGCAGCCAAGATTTGCGACTAGCGGGCAATGAGCAGTTCTTC.

This chain connects TRBV27 to TRBJ1-1; 10 nucleotides match TRBD1. The junction had 5 bases not matched to a gene; V was cut back by 4 bases and J by 3 bases. The CDR3 is made up of 15 amino acids. The V gene's germline CDR1 is MNHEY and CDR2 SMNVEV (reference sequence). This CDR3 reads CASSSRDRGHTEAFF. CDR3 coding DNA: TGTGCCAGCAGTTCAAGAGACAGGGGGCACACTGAAGCTTTCTTT.

The rearrangement uses TRBV6-5 and TRBJ1-2; 9 nucleotides match TRBD1. Germline values: CDR1 MNHEY, CDR2 SVGAGI. Unmatched junction bases numbered 2, after V lost 4 bases and J lost 5 bases. This CDR3 has 13 residues. Here the CDR3 DNA reads TGTGCCAGCAGTTCAGGACAGGGGTATGGCTACACCTTC. Amino acids: CASSSGQGYGYTF.

The rearrangement joins TRBV24-1 to TRBJ1-2; TRBD1 matches at 10 bases. Germline trimming cut 4 bases from V and 7 bases from J; bases unmatched to any gene: 5. CDR1 KGHDR and CDR2 SFDVKD come from the germline V gene. CDR3 length: 14 amino acids. CDR3 bases: TGTGCCACCAGTGAATCCGGGACAGGGGTTGGCTACACCTTC. Its protein is CATSESGTGVGYTF.

The chain employs TRBV11-2 and TRBJ2-7; D is undetermined. Trimming shortened V by 7 bases and J by 0 bases, and 7 bases separated the two germline ends. Germline assignment: CDR1 SGHAT and CDR2 FQNNGV. The CDR3 runs 12 residues. The CDR3 DNA reads TGTGCCAGCACAGAGAGCTCCTACGAGCAGTACTTC. Its protein is CASTESSYEQYF.

The chain joins TRBV5-1 to TRBJ2-3; D possibly corresponds to TRBD1 (6 bases). The germline gives CDR1 SGHRS, CDR2 YFSETQ. The CDR3 totals 15 residues. The V end was cut by 0 bases, the J end by 2 bases, with 10 bases between. CDR3 protein: CASSLGQEDTDTQYF. CDR3 bases: TGCGCCAGCAGCTTGGGACAGGAGGACACAGATACGCAGTATTTT.

The chain uses TRBV9 and TRBJ2-5, with unresolved D. The V end lost 0 bases, the J end lost 0 bases, and 6 bases lay between the germline ends. CDR1 SGDLS and CDR2 YYNGEE come from the germline V gene. The CDR3 has 14 residues. CDR3 sequence (DNA): TGTGCCAGCAGCGTAGACGCCTACCAAGAGACCCAGTACTTC. It translates to CASSVDAYQETQYF.

The V gene is TRBV4-1, the J gene TRBJ1-2, with D tentatively TRBD1 (5 bases). Germline assignment: CDR1 MGHRA and CDR2 YSYEKL. Trimming cost V 0 bases and J 7 bases, with 12 bases left between them. The CDR3 is 14 amino acids. The CDR3 nucleotides are TGCGCCAGCAGCCAAGATTCAGGGCTGGGTGGCTACACCTTC. Translation gives CASSQDSGLGGYTF.

This chain uses TRBV9 with TRBJ2-3; D not resolved. Germline assignment: CDR1 SGDLS and CDR2 YYNGEE. V gave up 0 bases and J gave up 5 bases, with 4 bases separating them. This CDR3 comprises 12 residues. The chain's CDR3 is CASSVGQDTQYF. The CDR3 coding sequence is TGTGCCAGCAGCGTAGGTCAAGATACGCAGTATTTT.

V is TRBV10-3 and J is TRBJ1-2; D not certain. This CDR3 has 13 residues. CDR1 and CDR2 from the germline V gene are ENHRY and SYGVKD. Trimming left V 3 bases short and J 4 bases short, with 9 bases between. CDR3: CAISETESYGYTF. In DNA form, the CDR3 reads TGTGCCATCAGTGAAACAGAATCCTATGGCTACACCTTC.

The chain recombines TRBV19 with TRBJ1-6, with D unclear. Germline CDR1 is LNHDA and CDR2 is SQIVND (reference sequence). With 5 bases removed from V and 6 bases from J, the gap between germline ends came to 8 bases. This CDR3 has 13 residues. In DNA form, the CDR3 reads TGTGCCAGTAGTGCCGAACCTAATTCACCCCTCCACTTT. Amino acids: CASSAEPNSPLHF. Drawing the rest from reference TRBV19 and TRBJ1-6, the complete variable domain is DGGITQSPKYLFRKEGQNVTLSCEQNLNHDAMYWYRQDPGQGLRLIYYSQIVNDFQKGDIAEGYSVSREKKESFPLTVTSAQKNPTAFYLCASSAEPNSPLHFGNGTRLTVT.

CDR3 sequence reads: CASSKSPGSSYNEQFF. The CDR3 region has the DNA TGTGCCAGCAGCAAATCACCAGGGAGCTCCTACAATGAGCAGTTCTTC. The V and J genes are TRBV21-1 and TRBJ2-1. TRBV21-1 is listed as a pseudogene. This CDR3 region has 16 residues.

The chain recombines TRBV6-6 with TRBJ1-2; 10 nucleotides line up with TRBD1. Germline values: CDR1 MNHNY, CDR2 SVGAGI (reference sequence). The V and J ends lost 6 bases and 2 bases, in that order; junction bases with no gene match: 9. The CDR3 has 16 amino acids. CDR3 region: CASREGQGKQNYGYTF. CDR3 sequence (DNA): TGTGCCAGCAGAGAGGGACAGGGGAAACAAAACTATGGCTACACCTTC.

V and J are TRBV27 and TRBJ2-7, with D possibly being TRBD1 or TRBD2 (5 bases each). The CDR3 is 17 amino acids. The V and J ends lost 2 bases and 2 bases respectively, with 19 bases between them. Germline lookup yields CDR1 MNHEY and CDR2 SMNVEV (reference sequence). CDR3 coding DNA: TGTGCCAGCAGTTTAAAAAACACCGGGACGCGTCCCTACGAGCAGTACTTC. This codes for CASSLKNTGTRPYEQYF.

The chain links TRBV30 to TRBJ1-2; possible D gene TRBD1, 5 bases. Germline CDR1 GTSNPN, CDR2 SVGIG (reference sequence). With 1 base removed from V and 4 bases from J, the gap between germline ends came to 22 bases. The CDR3 spans 17 residues. In DNA form, the CDR3 reads TGTGCCTGGAGTGCTGGGCGCGTAGGAGGGGCGGGCTATGGCTACACCTTC. This sequence encodes CAWSAGRVGGAGYGYTF.

The chain carries TRBV29-1 and TRBJ2-4; 8 nucleotides agree with TRBD2. Trimming took 4 bases from V and 7 from J; bases not matched to a gene: 3. The CDR3 totals 12 residues. Germline lookup yields CDR1 SQVTM and CDR2 ANQGSEA. CDR3 loop: CSVAGGENIQYF. As DNA, the CDR3 is TGCAGCGTTGCGGGGGGGGAGAACATTCAGTACTTC.

This rearrangement joins TRBV7-8 to TRBJ2-7; 8 nucleotides line up with TRBD1. The CDR3 length is 15 residues. V was pared by 6 bases and J by 4 bases, with 11 bases of the junction left unmatched. Looked up from germline, CDR1 is SGHVS and CDR2 is FQNEAQ. The DNA for the CDR3 is TGTGCCAGCAGTACTTTGGACAGGGCCCTTTACGAGCAGTACTTC. This sequence encodes CASSTLDRALYEQYF.

The CDR3 sequence: CASRNLQGTYGYTF. The CDR3 region has the DNA TGTGCCAGCAGAAACCTACAGGGTACCTATGGCTACACCTTC. The genes are TRBV5-4 and TRBJ1-2, with D maybe TRBD1 (6 bases). Germline lookup yields CDR1 SGHNT and CDR2 YYREEE (reference sequence). The CDR3 totals 14 residues. Trimming took 5 bases from V and 4 from J, leaving 15 bases between them.

The genes are TRBV10-1 and TRBJ1-4; no clear D gene. CDR1 WNHNN and CDR2 SYGVQD come from the germline V gene (reference sequence). The CDR3 has 11 amino acids. V gave up 5 bases and J gave up 5 bases, with 3 bases separating them. The CDR3 protein is CASSKNEKLFF. In nucleotides, the CDR3 is TGCGCCAGCAGTAAAAATGAAAAACTGTTTTTT.

This rearrangement joins TRBV30 to TRBJ1-2; no clear D gene. Germline lookup yields CDR1 GTSNPN and CDR2 SVGIG (reference sequence). The V gene lost 0 bases and the J gene lost 7 bases, with 6 bases spanning the gap. The length of the CDR3 is 11 residues. The CDR3, as DNA: TGTGCCTGGAGTGTCCCAGGTGGCTACACCTTC. Amino acid sequence: CAWSVPGGYTF.

CDR3 region: CASSVDITDTQYF. DNA for the CDR3: TGTGCCAGCAGCGTAGATATCACAGATACGCAGTATTTT. This chain connects TRBV9 to TRBJ2-3; D unresolved. Germline V gene sequence: CDR1 SGDLS, CDR2 YYNGEE. Trimming left V 0 bases short and J 2 bases short, with 4 bases between. The CDR3 contains 13 residues.

This rearrangement joins TRBV28 to TRBJ2-1; 9 nucleotides align to TRBD2. V trimming: 7 bases; J trimming: 5 bases; junction bases outside the gene matches: 6. CDR1 MDHEN and CDR2 SYDVKM come from the germline V gene. The length of the CDR3 is 14 residues. The CDR3 DNA follows: TGTGCCAGCATAGGTAGCGGGGGCAACAATGAGCAGTTCTTC. It specifies CASIGSGGNNEQFF.

This rearrangement joins TRBV6-2 or TRBV6-3 to TRBJ2-7, with 8 bases aligning to TRBD1. The CDR3 consists of 14 residues. CDR1 and CDR2 from the germline V gene are MNHEY and SVGEGT. The ends lost 4 bases at V and 3 bases at J; junction bases unmatched: 5. The CDR3 coding sequence is TGTGCCAGCAGTTCACCGGGACAGGACTACGAGCAGTACTTC. Translated: CASSSPGQDYEQYF.

This clone came up once. V usage is TRBV20-1 and J usage is TRBJ2-1; D call uncertain. The CDR3 is made up of 12 amino acids. Germline assignment: CDR1 DFQATT and CDR2 SNEGSKA (reference sequence). V dropped 3 bases and J dropped 6 bases, with 9 bases sitting between them. This CDR3 reads CSASGTTNEQFF. CDR3 sequence (DNA): TGCAGTGCTAGTGGTACCACCAATGAGCAGTTCTTC.

The J gene is TRBJ1-5, the V gene TRBV10-2; D not certain. Trimming pared 3 bases from V and 3 bases from J, leaving 15 bases between. Looked up from germline, CDR1 is WSHSY and CDR2 is SAAADI. CDR3 length equals 16 residues. The CDR3 DNA sequence: TGCGCCAGCAGTGACCAGCGGGAGATTAACAATCAGCCCCAGCATTTT. Translation gives CASSDQREINNQPQHF.

This clone appeared a single time. The genes are TRBV7-8 and TRBJ2-2; D is unclear. The CDR3 runs to 15 residues. From germline, CDR1 is SGHVS and CDR2 FQNEAQ. V gave up 1 base and J gave up 0 bases, with 6 bases separating them. CDR3 region: CASSLVSANTGELFF. The CDR3 DNA is TGTGCCAGCAGCTTAGTATCAGCGAACACCGGGGAGCTGTTTTTT.

The chain employs TRBV3-1 (or the pseudogene TRBV3-2) and TRBJ1-2; 9 bases line up with TRBD1. With 1 base clipped from V and 4 bases from J, the junction kept 4 bases outside the gene matches. The germline V gene encodes CDR1 LGHDT and CDR2 YNNKEL (reference sequence). This CDR3 is built from 15 residues. CDR3 protein: CASSQGGQGPYGYTF. The CDR3 DNA reads as TGTGCCAGCAGCCAAGGGGGACAGGGTCCCTATGGCTACACCTTC.

The J gene is TRBJ2-5, the V gene TRBV13; 10 bases agree with TRBD1. The CDR3 is 16 amino acids. Unmatched junction bases numbered 7, after V lost 5 bases and J lost 1 base. From germline, CDR1 is PRHDT and CDR2 FYEKMQ (reference sequence). CDR3 amino acids: CASSPRGTGVQETQYF. In DNA form, the CDR3 reads TGTGCCAGCAGCCCCAGAGGGACAGGGGTCCAAGAGACCCAGTACTTC.

Only one count was recorded for this clone. The chain employs TRBV18 and TRBJ1-3; D possibly corresponds to TRBD1 (6 bases). Looked up from germline, CDR1 is KGHSH and CDR2 is LQKENI. Trimming took off 3 bases at V and 2 bases at J, with 11 bases between the two ends. The CDR3 is 15 residues long. CDR3 loop: CASSPSGDPGNTIYF. In nucleotides, the CDR3 is TGTGCCAGCTCACCTTCAGGGGACCCTGGAAACACCATATATTTT. The entire variable domain, with the rest obtained from reference TRBV18 and TRBJ1-3, is as follows: NAGVMQNPRHLVRRRGQEARLRCSPMKGHSHVYWYRQLPEEGLKFMVYLQKENIIDESGMPKERFSAEFPKEGPSILRIQQVVRGDSAAYFCASSPSGDPGNTIYFGEGSWLTVV.